A single sample gave rise to the 2 T cell receptor beta chains below, sequenced in a study of CD8+CD57+ T cells in acquired aplastic anemia. Template material for TCR beta VDJ and CDR3 profiling consisted of genomic DNA. TCRdb recomputed calls from the reads with MiXCR, one row per CDR3 protein. Of approximately 200,000 distinct CDR3 sequences listed, around 50% are singletons. CD8+CD57+ cell expansion, shown by flow cytometry, had occurred in the patients selected for sequencing. The sequencing input was sorted CD4+, CD8+, or CD8+CD57+ T cells (not recorded which) from PBMCs. Receptors were obtained from a human donor with aplastic anemia.

This chain links TRBV10-3 with TRBJ2-7; possibly TRBD1 or TRBD2 for D (6 bases each). Trimming pared 4 bases from V and 4 bases from J, leaving 14 bases between. Germline V gene sequence: CDR1 ENHRY, CDR2 SYGVKD. This CDR3 has 14 residues. The CDR3 DNA reads TGTGCCATCAGTGGCCTGACAGGAGGGTACGAGCAGTACTTC. This translates into CAISGLTGGYEQYF.

This clonotype has ten or more counts. This rearrangement joins TRBV13 to TRBJ2-7, with 11 bases identical to TRBD1. In germline, CDR1 is PRHDT, CDR2 FYEKMQ (reference sequence). The CDR3 spans 17 residues. V gave up 0 bases and J gave up 5 bases; unmatched junction bases: 9. The CDR3 loop reads CASSLGLVGTGGNEQYF. The CDR3 region has the DNA TGTGCCAGCAGCTTAGGATTAGTCGGGACAGGGGGGAACGAGCAGTACTTC.